Given below is one T cell receptor (beta chain) in context. Its antigen is not yet known. No much larger clone exists at a distance of one base, and base qualities are not known. The data are from a study of OX40 agonist ivuxolimab in advanced cancers. About the full investigation: Ivuxolimab was an agonistic, fully human IgG2 monoclonal antibody directed against OX40 (CD134), a costimulatory receptor. Intravenous ivuxolimab was administered to patients every 2 weeks at six dose levels: 0.01, 0.1, 0.3, 1.5, 3 and 10 mg/kg. Among the approximately 50 dose-escalation patients, around 19 had hepatocellular carcinoma, roughly 15 melanoma, 9 renal cell carcinoma and 9 head and neck cancer. A male proportion of 82.7% and a mean age of about 60 years, ranging from about 20 to 80, were recorded for the dose-escalation cohort. Prior anti-PD-1, anti-PD-L1 or anti-CTLA-4 therapy was permitted, and about two fifths of dose-escalation patients had received checkpoint inhibitors. Partial responses were achieved by three dose-escalation patients, of whom one had hepatocellular carcinoma and two had cutaneous melanoma. Peripheral TCRbeta sequencing aimed to test whether ivuxolimab altered TCR sequence diversity and caused clonal T-cell expansion. The paper describes the monotherapy dose-escalation part (N = 52 patients) of the phase I trial of ivuxolimab. Findings and caveats that apply to the study as a whole: Clonal expansion of both CD4+ and CD8+ blood T cells was observed from baseline to week 6 at doses 0.1 to 3.0 mg/kg. After ivuxolimab, expanded clones were on average more numerous among CD8+ T cells than among CD4+ T cells. In the 0.1-3.0 mg/kg groups, partial responders were among the patients with the lowest normalized peripheral clonal expansion, particularly in CD8+ T cells. Which antigens the clonally expanded peripheral T cells were specific for was not determined. Low levels of normalized T-cell clonal expansion were also seen in some patients who did not respond.

The trial excluded patients who had a history of autoimmune disease or were on systemic immunosuppression. In every dose cohort, peripheral blood was drawn for TCR sequencing at baseline, cycle 4 day 1, and cycle 7 day 1. The samples were drawn from a first-in-human, open-label, multicenter phase I dose-escalation trial of ivuxolimab. Adults with locally advanced or metastatic melanoma, renal cell, hepatocellular, or head and neck squamous cell carcinoma were enrolled in the trial. Before TCR sequencing, CD4+ T cells and CD8+ T cells from peripheral blood were sorted into separate populations. The germline V gene specifies MNHNS as CDR1 and SASEGT as CDR2. The CDR3 contains 14 residues, cysteine and phenylalanine counted. Only the CDR3 region is kept as DNA, spanning 42 bases read in frame from base 1. V is reduced by 2 bases and J by 1 base, leaving a spacing of 8 bases between them. Genomic DNA was extracted from sorted cells for sequencing of the TCRbeta CDR3 region. The immunoSEQ Assay was used for sequencing of TCRbeta CDR3 regions. Not all clones reach the TCRdb copy of this immuneACCESS table, which keeps in-frame sequences only. Checked studies attribute under half of the gap to unresolved V genes and leave the rest unexplained. Here the sample has tens of thousands of clones; 90% occur a single time. In total, the top ten clones hold 0.3% to 0.4% of the sample.

The sequence derives from an adult with an advanced solid tumor such as melanoma, head and neck, liver or kidney cancer. The chain employs TRBV6-1 and TRBJ1-2; the D region possibly corresponds to TRBD1 (5 bases align). The sample in question was CD4+ or CD8+ T cells sorted from blood, obtained in a trial of the OX40 agonist ivuxolimab. The nucleotide sequence is TGTGCCAGCAGTGAAAAAGGGGTTAACTATGGCTACACCTTC. It specifies CASSEKGVNYGYTF.